This T cell receptor (beta chain) was found in a study of T cell repertoires in cytomegalovirus infection. About the study: Evidence of both CMV infection and a matching HLA type came from public TCR beta signatures.

On this clonotype: The antigen remains unidentified.

Study conclusions and caveats: Across the ex vivo response, the dominant clonotypes were HLA-C-restricted CMV-specific TCR beta clonotypes. Frequencies of public TCR beta families were cumulated, and this identified carriers of CMV plus the relevant HLA.

TCRdb independently ran MiXCR on the reads; one entry per CDR3 protein. The profile covers some 940,000 distinct CDR3 sequences, with roughly 31% appearing a single time and around 15% taken by the ten largest. Between the trimmed V and J ends, which lost 6 bases and 5 bases, there was a span of 19 bases. The CDR3 contains 15 residues. The sequence was obtained from a human donor in good health (CMV status not recorded). Some clones in this sample may be carry-over from other donors' samples. The chain combines TRBV12-3 or TRBV12-4 with TRBJ2-5; the D is unclear. Sequencing was performed on cultured CD8+ T cells from PBMCs, taken from culture after CMV antigen stimulation. In DNA form, the CDR3 reads TGTGCCAGCAGCAAATTTGCCCGTGTCGGGGAGACCCAGTACTTC. Protein product: CASSKFARVGETQYF.